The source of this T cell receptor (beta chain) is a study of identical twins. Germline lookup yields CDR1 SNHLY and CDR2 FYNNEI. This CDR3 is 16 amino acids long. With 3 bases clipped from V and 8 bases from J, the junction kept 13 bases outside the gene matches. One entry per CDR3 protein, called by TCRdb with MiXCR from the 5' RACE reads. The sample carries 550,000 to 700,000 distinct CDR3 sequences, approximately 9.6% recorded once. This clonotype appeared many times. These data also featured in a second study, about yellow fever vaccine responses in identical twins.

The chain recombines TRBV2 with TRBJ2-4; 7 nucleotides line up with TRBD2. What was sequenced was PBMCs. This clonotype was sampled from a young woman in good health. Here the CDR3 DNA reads TGTGCCAGCAGTGACCCTAGCGGAGCCTCTGTTGACATTCAGTACTTC. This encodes CASSDPSGASVDIQYF.